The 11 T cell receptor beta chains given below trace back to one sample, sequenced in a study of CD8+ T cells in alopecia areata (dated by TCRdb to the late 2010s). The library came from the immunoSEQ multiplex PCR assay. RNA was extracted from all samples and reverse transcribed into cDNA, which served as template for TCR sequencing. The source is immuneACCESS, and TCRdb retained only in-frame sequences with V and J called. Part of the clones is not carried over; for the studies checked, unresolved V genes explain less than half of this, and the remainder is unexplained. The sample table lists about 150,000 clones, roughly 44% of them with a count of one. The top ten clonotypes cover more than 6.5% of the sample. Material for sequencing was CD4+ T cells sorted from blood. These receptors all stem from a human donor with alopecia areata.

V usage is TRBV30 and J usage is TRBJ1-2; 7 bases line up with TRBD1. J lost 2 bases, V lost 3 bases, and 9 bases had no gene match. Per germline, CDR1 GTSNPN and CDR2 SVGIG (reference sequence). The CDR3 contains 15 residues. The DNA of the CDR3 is TGTGCCTGGAGGGGCAGGGGGACTGGGAACTATGGCTACACCTTC. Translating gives CAWRGRGTGNYGYTF.

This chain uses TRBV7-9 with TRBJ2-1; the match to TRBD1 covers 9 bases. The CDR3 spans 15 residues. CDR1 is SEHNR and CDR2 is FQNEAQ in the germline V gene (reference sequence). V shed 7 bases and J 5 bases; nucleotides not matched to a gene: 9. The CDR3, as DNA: TGTGCCAGCACCCAAGGGACAGGGAGGAACAATGAGCAGTTCTTC. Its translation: CASTQGTGRNNEQFF.

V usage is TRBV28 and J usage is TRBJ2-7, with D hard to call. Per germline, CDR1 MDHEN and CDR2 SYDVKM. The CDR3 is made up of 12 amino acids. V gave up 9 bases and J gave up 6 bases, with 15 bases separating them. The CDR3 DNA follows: TGTGCCAGTTTTTCGGCCTCCGCCGAGCAGTACTTC. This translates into CASFSASAEQYF.

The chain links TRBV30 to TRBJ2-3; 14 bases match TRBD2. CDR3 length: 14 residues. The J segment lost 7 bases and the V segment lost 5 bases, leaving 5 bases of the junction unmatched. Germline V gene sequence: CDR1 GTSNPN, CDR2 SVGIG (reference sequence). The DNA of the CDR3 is TGTGCCTGGGGAAGGACTAGCGGGAGGTATACGCAGTATTTT. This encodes CAWGRTSGRYTQYF.

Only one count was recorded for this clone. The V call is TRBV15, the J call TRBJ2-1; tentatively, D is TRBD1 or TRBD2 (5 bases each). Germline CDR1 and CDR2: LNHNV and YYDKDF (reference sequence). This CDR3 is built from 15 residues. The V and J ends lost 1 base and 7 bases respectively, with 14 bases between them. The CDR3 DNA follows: TGTGCCACCAGCAGAGCATTGGGGACGGTAAATGAGCAGTTCTTC. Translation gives CATSRALGTVNEQFF.

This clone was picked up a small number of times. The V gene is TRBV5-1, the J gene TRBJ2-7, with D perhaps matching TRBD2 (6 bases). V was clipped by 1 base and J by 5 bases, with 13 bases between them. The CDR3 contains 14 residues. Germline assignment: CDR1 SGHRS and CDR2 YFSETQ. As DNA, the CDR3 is TGCGCCAGCAGCTTGTCAGGAGAGCGGGACGAGCAGTACTTC. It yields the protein CASSLSGERDEQYF. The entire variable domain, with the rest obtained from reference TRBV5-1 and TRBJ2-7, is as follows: KAGVTQTPRYLIKTRGQQVTLSCSPISGHRSVSWYQQTPGQGLQFLFEYFSETQRNKGNFPGRFSGRQFSNSRSEMNVSTLELGDSALYLCASSLSGERDEQYFGPGTRLTVT.

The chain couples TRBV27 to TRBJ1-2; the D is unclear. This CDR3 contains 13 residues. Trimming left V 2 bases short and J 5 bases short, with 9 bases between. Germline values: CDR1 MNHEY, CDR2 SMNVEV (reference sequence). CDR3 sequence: CASSLRERYGYTF. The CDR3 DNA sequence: TGTGCCAGCAGTTTACGGGAGAGATATGGCTACACCTTC.

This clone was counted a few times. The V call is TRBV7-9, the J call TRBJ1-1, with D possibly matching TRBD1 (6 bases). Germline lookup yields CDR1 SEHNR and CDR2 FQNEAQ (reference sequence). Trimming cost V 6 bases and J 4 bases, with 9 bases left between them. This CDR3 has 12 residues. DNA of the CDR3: TGTGCCAGCAGGGACAGCCGCACTGAAGCTTTCTTT. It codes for CASRDSRTEAFF.

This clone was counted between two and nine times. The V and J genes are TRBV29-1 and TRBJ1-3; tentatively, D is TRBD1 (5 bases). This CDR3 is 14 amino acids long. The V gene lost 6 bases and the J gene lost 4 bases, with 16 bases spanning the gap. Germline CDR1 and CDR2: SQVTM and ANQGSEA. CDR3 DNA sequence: TGCAGCGTGGGGTTTGGGGGGAGAGGAAACACCATATATTTT. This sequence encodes CSVGFGGRGNTIYF.

The CDR3 DNA follows: TGTGCCTCCGGTAAGAATACTGAAGCTTTCTTT. It specifies CASGKNTEAFF. The gene calls are TRBV30 and TRBJ1-1; D ambiguous. Germline lookup yields CDR1 GTSNPN and CDR2 SVGIG (reference sequence). This CDR3 has 11 amino acids. The V and J ends lost 7 bases and 5 bases respectively, with 11 bases between them.

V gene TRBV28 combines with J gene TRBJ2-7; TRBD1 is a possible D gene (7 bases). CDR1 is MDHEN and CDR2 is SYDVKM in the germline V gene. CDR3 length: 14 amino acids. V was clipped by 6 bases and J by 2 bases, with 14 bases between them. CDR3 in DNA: TGTGCCAGCAGGCAGGGGGGATCCCCCTACGAGCAGTACTTC. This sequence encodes CASRQGGSPYEQYF. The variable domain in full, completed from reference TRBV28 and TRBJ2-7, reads DVKVTQSSRYLVKRTGEKVFLECVQDMDHENMFWYRQDPGLGLRLIYFSYDVKMKEKGDIPEGYSVSREKKERFSLILESASTNQTSMYLCASRQGGSPYEQYFGPGTRLTVT.